Below are 17 T cell receptor beta chains sequenced from a single sample in a study of CD8 T cells in ankylosing spondylitis. Study findings and constraints: The study identified a TCR beta motif of about eight highly homologous variants that appeared characteristic of ankylosing spondylitis blood.

MiXCR was run by TCRdb on the 5' RACE reads, yielding one entry per CDR3 protein. The sample consists of fewer than 500,000 distinct CDR3 sequences, 25% to 30% of them appearing once. These receptors have no identified antigens. The sequenced sample consisted of blood, either unsorted or a sorted T cell fraction (not recorded which). These receptors were collected from a male donor with ankylosing spondylitis.

The CDR3 loop is CSARERTSAQETQYF. CDR3 sequence (DNA): TGCAGTGCTAGAGAACGGACTAGCGCCCAAGAGACCCAGTACTTC. The chain employs TRBV20-1 and TRBJ2-5, with TRBD2 matching 9 bases. Germline V gene lookup returns CDR1 DFQATT and CDR2 SNEGSKA (reference sequence). This CDR3 is 15 amino acids long. V was clipped by 0 bases and J by 1 base; unmatched bases: 3.

The CDR3 nucleotides read TGTGCCACCAGCAGAGATACGGGTTACTACAATGAGCAGTTCTTC. This gives the protein CATSRDTGYYNEQFF. V usage is TRBV15 and J usage is TRBJ2-1, with D hard to call. The germline gives CDR1 LNHNV, CDR2 YYDKDF (reference sequence). The CDR3 runs 15 residues. Trimming took off 0 bases at V and 3 bases at J, with 9 bases between the two ends.

This rearrangement joins TRBV6-5 to TRBJ2-1; 9 bases line up with TRBD2. This CDR3 region has 17 residues. The V segment lost 0 bases and the J segment 6 bases; nucleotides outside the gene matches: 9. The germline gives CDR1 MNHEY, CDR2 SVGAGI. The DNA for the CDR3 is TGTGCCAGCAGTTACTCGTCTAGCGGGGTAAATAGCAATGAGCAGTTCTTC. As protein: CASSYSSSGVNSNEQFF.

This clonotype was seen only a few times. V is TRBV20-1 and J is TRBJ2-1, with 10 nucleotides matching TRBD2. CDR3 length: 13 amino acids. The germline gives CDR1 DFQATT, CDR2 SNEGSKA (reference sequence). V was clipped by 6 bases and J by 5 bases; unmatched bases: 4. In DNA form, the CDR3 reads TGCAGTGCCAGGACTAGCGGCGACAATGAGCAGTTCTTC. Protein product: CSARTSGDNEQFF.

This clonotype has more than one count but fewer than ten. The gene calls are TRBV7-2 and TRBJ1-2, with a possible D match to TRBD1 (5 bases). The CDR3 is made up of 12 amino acids. Germline assignment: CDR1 SGHTA and CDR2 FQGNSA. The V gene lost 4 bases and the J gene lost 8 bases, with 11 bases spanning the gap. CDR3 nucleotide sequence: TGTGCCAGCAGCTCCAGGGTCGCGGGCTACACCTTC. This codes for CASSSRVAGYTF. The full variable domain, its missing parts supplied by reference TRBV7-2 and TRBJ1-2, is GAGVSQSPSNKVTEKGKDVELRCDPISGHTALYWYRQSLGQGLEFLIYFQGNSAPDKSGLPSDRFSAERTGGSVSTLTIQRTQQEDSAVYLCASSSRVAGYTFGSGTRLTVV.

This clonotype turned up a few times. This rearrangement joins TRBV11-2 to TRBJ2-3; a weak D match, TRBD1 (5 bases). Germline CDR1 reads SGHAT; CDR2 reads FQNNGV. The CDR3 consists of 16 residues. Trimming shortened V by 1 base and J by 7 bases, and 18 bases separated the two germline ends. For the CDR3, the DNA is TGTGCCAGCAGCTTAGCTAGACAGTCTACCTTACATACGCAGTATTTT. This sequence encodes CASSLARQSTLHTQYF.

This clonotype was counted only a few times. The CDR3 reads CSARRTGYPEAFF. The CDR3 DNA reads TGCAGTGCTAGACGGACAGGCTATCCTGAAGCTTTCTTT. The chain has TRBV20-1 and TRBJ1-1; 7 nucleotides match TRBD1. The CDR3 has 13 amino acids. The germline CDR1 and CDR2 sequences are DFQATT and SNEGSKA (reference sequence). V gave up 2 bases and J gave up 6 bases; unmatched junction bases: 6.

This clonotype was recorded many times. This chain connects TRBV15 to TRBJ1-4; unclear D gene. Germline assignment: CDR1 LNHNV and CDR2 YYDKDF (reference sequence). V was trimmed by 5 bases and J by 2 bases, leaving 18 bases between them. This CDR3 has 17 amino acids. The CDR3 nucleotides read TGTGCCACCAGCTCCCCAGCCGGACCGGAGACTAATGAAAAACTGTTTTTT. Its protein product is CATSSPAGPETNEKLFF.

The chain is built from TRBV10-3 and TRBJ2-7; unclear D gene. The CDR3 spans 13 residues. Trimming removed 10 bases at V and 4 bases at J, with 17 bases between. Germline CDR1 is ENHRY and CDR2 is SYGVKD. The CDR3 protein is CATSGGLDYEQYF. The CDR3 DNA is TGTGCCACCTCAGGCGGCCTTGATTACGAGCAGTACTTC.

This chain joins TRBV12-3 or TRBV12-4 and TRBJ2-1; D is ambiguous. The V gene lost 4 bases and the J gene lost 1 base, with 14 bases spanning the gap. CDR3 length equals 16 residues. Written as DNA, the CDR3 is TGTGCCAGCAGTTCCGTGTTTAGTGGTTCCTACAATGAGCAGTTCTTC. It yields the protein CASSSVFSGSYNEQFF.

This sequence joins TRBV2 and TRBJ1-5, with D possibly being TRBD1 (5 bases). V was clipped by 3 bases and J by 0 bases, with 9 bases between them. The CDR3 is 15 residues long. Germline CDR1 is SNHLY and CDR2 is FYNNEI. The CDR3 region is CASSDEGYSNQPQHF. DNA for the CDR3: TGTGCCAGCAGTGATGAGGGGTATAGCAATCAGCCCCAGCATTTT.

J is TRBJ2-1 and V is TRBV7-8, with D hard to call. Trimming took 0 bases from V and 3 from J, leaving 12 bases between them. The CDR3 consists of 16 residues. Germline V gene sequence: CDR1 SGHVS, CDR2 FQNEAQ. The CDR3 coding sequence is TGTGCCAGCAGCTTAGCGCGACCGGTCCTCTACAATGAGCAGTTCTTC. Translated: CASSLARPVLYNEQFF. The complete variable domain, with remaining parts taken from reference TRBV7-8 and TRBJ2-1, reads GAGVSQSPRYKVAKRGQDVALRCDPISGHVSLFWYQQALGQGPEFLTYFQNEAQLDKSGLPSDRFFAERPEGSVSTLKIQRTQQEDSAVYLCASSLARPVLYNEQFFGPGTRLTVL.

The chain employs TRBV7-9 and TRBJ2-1; D is undetermined. With 7 bases removed from V and 5 bases from J, the gap between germline ends came to 9 bases. The CDR3 totals 12 residues. Germline assignment: CDR1 SEHNR and CDR2 FQNEAQ (reference sequence). The CDR3, as DNA: TGTGCCAGCACATTGGGGAACAATGAGCAGTTCTTC. This gives the protein CASTLGNNEQFF.

This clonotype came up many times. At one boundary the junction diverges from the germline segment, which might be a read error. The rearrangement joins TRBV5-1 to TRBJ1-3; D might be TRBD1 (5 bases). CDR1 and CDR2 from the germline V gene are SGHRS and YFSETQ. The CDR3 is 14 amino acids. The CDR3 nucleotides are TGTGCCAGCAGCCTTGACAGCTCTGGAAACACCATATATTTT. Translation: CASSLDSSGNTIYF.

The chain combines TRBV11-1 with TRBJ2-5, with TRBD2 matching 15 bases. The CDR3 runs to 16 residues. Germline lookup yields CDR1 SGHAT and CDR2 FQDESV (reference sequence). V shed 3 bases, J shed 4 bases, and the junction held 3 bases outside the gene matches. CDR3 sequence reads: CASSFGLAGGPETQYF. In DNA form, the CDR3 reads TGTGCCAGCAGCTTTGGACTAGCGGGAGGGCCAGAGACCCAGTACTTC.

This clonotype was counted at least ten times. This CDR3 reads CASSLTGGQETQYF. The CDR3 DNA is TGTGCCAGCAGCCTTACGGGGGGGCAGGAGACCCAGTACTTC. This chain uses TRBV21-1 with TRBJ2-5; the table's D call of TRBD1 was not tested on the DNA. TRBV21-1 is an annotated pseudogene. The CDR3 has 14 residues.

In its sample, this clonotype was seen a few times. This rearrangement joins TRBV13 to TRBJ2-7; D not certain. The CDR3 is made up of 12 amino acids. V lost 2 bases, J lost 4 bases, and 6 bases lay in between. Germline CDR1 and CDR2: PRHDT and FYEKMQ (reference sequence). The CDR3 DNA reads as TGTGCCAGCAGCTTATACGAATACGAGCAGTACTTC. It codes for CASSLYEYEQYF.